The sequence of this TCR beta chain was determined in a study of shared clonotypes between healthy human individuals (dated by TCRdb to 2020 to 2022). Broadly, across the study: A few men and a couple of women, aged 18 to 49 years, made up the cohort. Libraries were prepared and TCR repertoires were sequenced by different laboratories using diverse techniques, in order to increase sequencing depth and limit assay-specific biases. Per donor, three plates each were used for CD4 naive and CD4 memory, two for CD8 naive, and one for CD8 memory. The study deeply sequenced blood TCR repertoires of about five healthy adults to estimate repertoire size and the extent of clonotype sharing between individuals. Between about 0.9 and 9 billion PBMCs per donor were obtained by leukapheresis.

Broader findings and caveats from the paper: Estimated clonotype richness was generally larger for naive than for memory subsets. Across four donors, about 5.2% of naive CD4, over 3% of naive CD8, roughly 2.2% of memory CD4, and about 0.44% of memory CD8 clonotypes were shared. Compared with non-shared clonotypes, the clonotypes found in all four sorted-subset donors had higher generation probabilities. Incomplete sequencing was indicated by rarefaction of sorted-subset datasets, despite the large sequencing depth. Based on pairwise subsampling, the degree of clonotype sharing among donors was expected to be affected by sequencing depth. The small number of donors limited the genetic and exposure-history diversity represented. Sampling was limited to blood, and TCR repertoires in tissue likely differ from TCR repertoires in blood.

The donors were healthy, HIV-negative adults who had no recently reported acute infections or vaccinations. Only Caucasian adults living in Nashville, Tennessee, USA were represented among the donors. CD4+ T cells were enriched by magnetic negative selection, after which naive cells were positively selected on CD45RA and the negative fraction was taken as the memory subset. Blood was collected by leukapheresis, and PBMCs were isolated by Ficoll-Histopaque density gradient centrifugation and then cryopreserved in liquid nitrogen vapor phase. Purity and quantity of every magnetically sorted T cell population were checked by analytical flow cytometry. Genomic DNA was isolated from each sorted fraction and quantified by UV absorbance on a Nanodrop 2000c. From its cysteine to its phenylalanine, the CDR3 spans 17 amino acids. The read is trimmed to its CDR3 DNA, 51 bases read in frame from base 1. The germline V end is reduced by 1 base and the J end by 3 bases; junction bases left unmatched: 7. The germline V gene gives CDR1 as SGHTA and CDR2 as FQGTGA.

Using the deep immunoSEQ assay, multiplex PCR amplified TCR CDR3 regions from genomic DNA. Extracted genomic DNA from each cell subset was spread evenly across all wells of several immunoSEQ 96-well plates, with each plate serving as a replicate. Each replicate PCR for sorted subsets received approximately 200 ng genomic DNA, equal to tens of thousands of T cell genomes. The purified libraries were quantified using a Qubit 3.0 fluorometer, sized with a Bioanalyzer 2100, and then quantified again using the KAPA Library Quantification kit. Every immunoSEQ 96-well plate was sequenced on a separate single-read 150-cycle Illumina NextSeq 550 flow cell. In the paper's pipeline: The immunoSEQ output contained only junctional sequences without quality scores, so filtering could not match that applied to full-length reads. Sequences were annotated with PyIR, a Python wrapper for IgBLAST v1.9, using IMGT germline references to assign V/J genes and CDR3. Reads with weak V/J assignments (E-value above 1e-6), missing CDR3, stop codons, out-of-frame junctions, or ambiguous translated residues were removed. A V3J clonotype was defined by an identical inferred V gene, J gene, and CDR3 amino acid sequence. The percentage overlap between two repertoires was calculated by dividing the number of shared unique clonotypes by the size of the smaller repertoire. Repertoire richness was assessed with RTK rarefaction, the Chao1 estimator, and Recon v2.1 estimates of unobserved clonotypes. OLGA was used to compute generation probabilities for all TCRbeta clonotypes that the gDNA method yielded from several donors. TCRdb retrieved this table from immuneACCESS and kept in-frame rearrangements only. Not all clones are present; in checked studies, unresolved V genes account for under half, and no reason is known for the remainder. The D gene and trimming were derived from the DNA, and the V and J assignments and clone size from that table. The sample has roughly 1,000,000 clones on record, roughly 74% of them singletons. The ten largest clones represent 0.5% to 0.65% of the sample.

This clone was found a few times. The clone's antigen remains unknown. The record has no base qualities; no much larger clone is one base away. The receptor comes from a young man in good health. Some clones in this sample may be carry-over from other donors' samples. The chain uses TRBV7-3 and TRBJ2-1; 9 of the junction bases match TRBD2. Sequencing was performed on memory CD4+ T cells from PBMCs. The sample's cell subset or site label is to be understood as: CD45RA-negative fraction. The CDR3 region reads CASSLNAGGRGYNEQFF. The sequence in DNA is TGTGCCAGCAGCTTAAATGCGGGAGGGAGGGGCTACAATGAGCAGTTCTTC.